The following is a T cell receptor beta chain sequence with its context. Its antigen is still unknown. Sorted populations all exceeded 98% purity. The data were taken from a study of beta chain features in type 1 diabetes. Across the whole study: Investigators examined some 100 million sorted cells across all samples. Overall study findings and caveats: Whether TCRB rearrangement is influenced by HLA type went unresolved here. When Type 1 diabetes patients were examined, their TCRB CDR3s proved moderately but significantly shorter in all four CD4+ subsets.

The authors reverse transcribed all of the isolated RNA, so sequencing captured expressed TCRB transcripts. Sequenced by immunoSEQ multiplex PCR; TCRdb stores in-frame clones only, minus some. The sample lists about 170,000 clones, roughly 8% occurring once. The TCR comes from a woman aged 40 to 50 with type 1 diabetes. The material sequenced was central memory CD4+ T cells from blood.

The CDR3 loop reads CASSFLGFTGELFF. The CDR3 DNA reads TGTGCCAGCAGTTTCCTGGGCTTCACCGGGGAGCTGTTTTTT. The chain is built from TRBV28 and TRBJ2-2; D is unresolved. V was cut by 3 bases and J by 4 bases, with 9 bases left in between. The CDR3 has 14 amino acids. Germline assignment: CDR1 MDHEN and CDR2 SYDVKM.